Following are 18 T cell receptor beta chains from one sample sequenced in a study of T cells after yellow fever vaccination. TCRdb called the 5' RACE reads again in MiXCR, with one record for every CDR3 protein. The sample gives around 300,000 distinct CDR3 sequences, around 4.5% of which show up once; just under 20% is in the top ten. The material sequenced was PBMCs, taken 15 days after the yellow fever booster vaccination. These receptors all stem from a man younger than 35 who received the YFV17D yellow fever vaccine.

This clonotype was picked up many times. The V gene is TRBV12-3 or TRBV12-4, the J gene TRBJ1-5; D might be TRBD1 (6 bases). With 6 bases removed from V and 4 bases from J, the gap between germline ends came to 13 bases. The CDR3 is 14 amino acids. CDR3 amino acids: CASSSRTENQPQHF. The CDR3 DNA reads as TGTGCCAGCAGCTCTCGGACAGAGAATCAGCCCCAGCATTTT.

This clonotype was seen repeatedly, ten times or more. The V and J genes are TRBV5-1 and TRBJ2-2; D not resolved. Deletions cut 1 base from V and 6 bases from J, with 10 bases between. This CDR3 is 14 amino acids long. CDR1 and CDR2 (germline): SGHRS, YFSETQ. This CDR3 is CASSLRVAPGELFF. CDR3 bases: TGCGCCAGCAGCTTGCGGGTGGCCCCCGGGGAGCTGTTTTTT.

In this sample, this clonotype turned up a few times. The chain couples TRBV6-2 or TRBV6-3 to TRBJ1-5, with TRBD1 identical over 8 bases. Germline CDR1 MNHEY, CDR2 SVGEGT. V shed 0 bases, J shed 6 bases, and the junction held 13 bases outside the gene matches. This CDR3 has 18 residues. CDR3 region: CASSYSTGEDRVGQPQHF. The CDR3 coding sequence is TGTGCCAGCAGTTACTCGACAGGAGAGGACAGGGTCGGTCAGCCCCAGCATTTT.

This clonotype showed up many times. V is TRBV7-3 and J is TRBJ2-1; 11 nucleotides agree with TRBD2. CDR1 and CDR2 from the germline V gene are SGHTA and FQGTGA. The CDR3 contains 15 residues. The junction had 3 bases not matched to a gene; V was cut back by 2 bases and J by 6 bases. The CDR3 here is CASSLAGTSGNEQFF. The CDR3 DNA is TGTGCCAGCAGCTTAGCCGGGACTAGCGGCAATGAGCAGTTCTTC.

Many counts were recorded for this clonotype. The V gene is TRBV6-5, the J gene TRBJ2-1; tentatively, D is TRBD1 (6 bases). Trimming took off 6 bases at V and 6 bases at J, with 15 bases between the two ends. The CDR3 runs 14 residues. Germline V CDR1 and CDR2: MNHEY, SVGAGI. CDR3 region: CASSPNRVGNEQFF. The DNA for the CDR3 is TGTGCCAGCAGCCCCAACAGGGTGGGCAATGAGCAGTTCTTC.

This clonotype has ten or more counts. CDR3 DNA sequence: TGTGCCAGCAGCGTAGCCGGTAATGAGCAGTTCTTC. Encoded protein: CASSVAGNEQFF. The V call is TRBV9, the J call TRBJ2-1; no definite D call. The CDR3 has 12 amino acids. V dropped 0 bases and J dropped 7 bases, with 5 bases sitting between them. Germline-derived CDR1 and CDR2 are SGDLS and YYNGEE.

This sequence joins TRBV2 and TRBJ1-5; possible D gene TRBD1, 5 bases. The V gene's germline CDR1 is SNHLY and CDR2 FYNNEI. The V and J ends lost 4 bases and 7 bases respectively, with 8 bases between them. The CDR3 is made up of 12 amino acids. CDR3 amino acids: CASSGGTQPQHF. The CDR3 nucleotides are TGTGCCAGCAGTGGGGGGACGCAGCCCCAGCATTTT.

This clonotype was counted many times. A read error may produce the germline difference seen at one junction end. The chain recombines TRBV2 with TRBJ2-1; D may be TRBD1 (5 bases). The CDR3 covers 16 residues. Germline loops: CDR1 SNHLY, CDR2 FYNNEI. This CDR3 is CASREDRSSSYNEQFF. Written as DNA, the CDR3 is TGTGCCAGCAGGGAAGACAGATCGAGCTCCTACAATGAGCAGTTCTTC.

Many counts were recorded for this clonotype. CDR3 nucleotide sequence: TGCGCCAGCAGCTCCTCCGGGACAGGGGCCGAGCAGTACTTC. Amino acid sequence: CASSSSGTGAEQYF. The chain combines TRBV5-1 with TRBJ2-7; 10 bases map to TRBD1. Unmatched junction bases numbered 6, after V lost 3 bases and J lost 6 bases. The CDR3 sequence is 14 residues long. Germline V gene sequence: CDR1 SGHRS, CDR2 YFSETQ.

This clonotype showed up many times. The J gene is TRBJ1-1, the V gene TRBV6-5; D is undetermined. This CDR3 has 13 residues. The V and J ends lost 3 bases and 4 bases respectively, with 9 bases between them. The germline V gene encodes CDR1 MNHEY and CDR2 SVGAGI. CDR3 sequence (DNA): TGTGCCAGCAGTTATTCGTTAGCCACTGAAGCTTTCTTT. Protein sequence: CASSYSLATEAFF.

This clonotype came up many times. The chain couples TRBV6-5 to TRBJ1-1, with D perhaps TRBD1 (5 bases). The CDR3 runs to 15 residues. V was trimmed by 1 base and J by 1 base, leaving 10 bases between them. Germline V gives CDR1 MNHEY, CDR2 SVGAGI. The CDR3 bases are TGTGCCAGCAGTTACTTCCTAGACAGGAACACTGAAGCTTTCTTT. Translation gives CASSYFLDRNTEAFF.

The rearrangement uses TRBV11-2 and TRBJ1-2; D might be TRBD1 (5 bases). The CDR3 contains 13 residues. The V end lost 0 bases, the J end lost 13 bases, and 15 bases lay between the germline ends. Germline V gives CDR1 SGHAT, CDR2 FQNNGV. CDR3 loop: CASSLEALGDFTF. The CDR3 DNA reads TGTGCCAGCAGCTTAGAGGCGCTCGGGGACTTCACCTTC.

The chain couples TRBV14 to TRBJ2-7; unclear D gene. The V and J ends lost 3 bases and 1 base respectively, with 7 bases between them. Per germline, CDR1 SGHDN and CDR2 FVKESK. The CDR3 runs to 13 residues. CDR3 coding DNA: TGTGCCAGCAGCCACGGCGTGTCCTACGAGCAGTACGTC. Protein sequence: CASSHGVSYEQYV.

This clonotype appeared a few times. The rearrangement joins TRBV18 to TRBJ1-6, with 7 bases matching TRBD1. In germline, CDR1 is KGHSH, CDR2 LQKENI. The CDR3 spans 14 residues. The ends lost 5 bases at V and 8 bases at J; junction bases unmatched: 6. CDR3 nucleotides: TGTGCCAGCTCATCCAGACAGGGAGATTCACCCCTCCACTTT. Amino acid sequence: CASSSRQGDSPLHF.

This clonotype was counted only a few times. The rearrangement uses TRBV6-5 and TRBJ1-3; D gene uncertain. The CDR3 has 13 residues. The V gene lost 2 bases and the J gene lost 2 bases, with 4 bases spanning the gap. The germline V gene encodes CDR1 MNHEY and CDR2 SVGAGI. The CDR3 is CASSYATGNTIYF. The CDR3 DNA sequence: TGTGCCAGCAGTTACGCTACTGGAAACACCATATATTTT.

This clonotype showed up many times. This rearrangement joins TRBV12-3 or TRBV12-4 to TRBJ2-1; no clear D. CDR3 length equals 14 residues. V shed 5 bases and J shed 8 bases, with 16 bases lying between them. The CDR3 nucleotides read TGTGCCAGCAGTCAGGACGGAGTTATGGATGAGCAGTTCTTC. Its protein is CASSQDGVMDEQFF.

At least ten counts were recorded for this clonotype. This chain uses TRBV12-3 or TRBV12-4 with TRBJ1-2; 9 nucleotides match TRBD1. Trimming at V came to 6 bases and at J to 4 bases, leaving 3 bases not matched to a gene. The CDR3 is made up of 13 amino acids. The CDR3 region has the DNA TGTGCCAGCAGACTGACAGGGGGCTATGGCTACACCTTC. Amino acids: CASRLTGGYGYTF.

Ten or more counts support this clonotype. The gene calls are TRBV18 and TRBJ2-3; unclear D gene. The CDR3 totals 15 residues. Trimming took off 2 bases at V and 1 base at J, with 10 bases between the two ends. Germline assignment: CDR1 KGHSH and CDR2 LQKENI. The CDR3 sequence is CASSPGKGRTDTQYF. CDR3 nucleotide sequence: TGTGCCAGCTCACCAGGCAAGGGCCGCACAGATACGCAGTATTTT.